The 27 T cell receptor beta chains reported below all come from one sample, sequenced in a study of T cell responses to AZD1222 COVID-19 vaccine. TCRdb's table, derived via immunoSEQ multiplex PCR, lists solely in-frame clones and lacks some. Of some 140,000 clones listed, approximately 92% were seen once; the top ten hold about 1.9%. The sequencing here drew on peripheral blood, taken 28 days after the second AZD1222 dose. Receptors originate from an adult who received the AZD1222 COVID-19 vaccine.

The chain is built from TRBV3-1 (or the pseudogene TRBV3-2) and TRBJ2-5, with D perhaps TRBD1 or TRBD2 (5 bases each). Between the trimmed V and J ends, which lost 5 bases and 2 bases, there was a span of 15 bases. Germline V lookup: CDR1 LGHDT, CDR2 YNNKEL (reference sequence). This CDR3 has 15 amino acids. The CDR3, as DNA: TGTGCCAGCAGCTCACCGTGGGGGTATCAAGAGACCCAGTACTTC. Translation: CASSSPWGYQETQYF.

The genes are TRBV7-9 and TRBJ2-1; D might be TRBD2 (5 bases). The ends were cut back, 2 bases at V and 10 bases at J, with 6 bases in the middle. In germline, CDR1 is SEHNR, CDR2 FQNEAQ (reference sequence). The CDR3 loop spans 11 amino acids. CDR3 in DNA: TGTGCCAGCAGCTTACCGGGGGAGCAGTTCTTC. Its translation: CASSLPGEQFF. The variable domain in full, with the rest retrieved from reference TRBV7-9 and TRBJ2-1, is DTGVSQNPRHKITKRGQNVTFRCDPISEHNRLYWYRQTLGQGPEFLTYFQNEAQLEKSRLLSDRFSAERPKGSFSTLEIQRTEQGDSAMYLCASSLPGEQFFGPGTRLTVL.

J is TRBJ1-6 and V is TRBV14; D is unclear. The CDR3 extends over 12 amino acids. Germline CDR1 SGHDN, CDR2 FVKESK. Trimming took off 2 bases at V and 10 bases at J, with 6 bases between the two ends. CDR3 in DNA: TGTGCCAGCAGCCAAAGGAGATCACCCCTCCACTTT. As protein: CASSQRRSPLHF.

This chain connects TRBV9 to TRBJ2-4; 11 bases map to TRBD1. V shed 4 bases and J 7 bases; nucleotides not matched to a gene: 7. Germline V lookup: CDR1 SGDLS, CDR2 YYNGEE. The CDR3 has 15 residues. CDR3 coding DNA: TGTGCCAGCAGCCCAGGACAGGGGGCATGGAACATTCAGTACTTC. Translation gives CASSPGQGAWNIQYF.

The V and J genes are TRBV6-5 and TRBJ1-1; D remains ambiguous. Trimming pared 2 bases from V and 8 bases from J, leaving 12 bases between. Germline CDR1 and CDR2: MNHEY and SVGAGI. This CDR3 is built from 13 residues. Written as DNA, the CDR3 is TGTGCCAGCAGTTACCCCGGGGAGGGAGAAGCTTTCTTT. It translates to CASSYPGEGEAFF.

CDR3 nucleotide sequence: TGCGCCAGCAGCCAAGGGTTAGGGAGGTTTTCACCCCTCCACTTT. Protein sequence: CASSQGLGRFSPLHF. This chain connects TRBV4-1 to TRBJ1-6, with D unresolved. CDR3 length equals 15 residues. Looked up from germline, CDR1 is MGHRA and CDR2 is YSYEKL. V lost 1 base and J lost 9, with 13 bases in between.

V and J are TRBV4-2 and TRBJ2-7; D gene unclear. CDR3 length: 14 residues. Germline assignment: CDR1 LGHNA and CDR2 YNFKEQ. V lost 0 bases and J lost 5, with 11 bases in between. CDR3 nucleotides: TGTGCCAGCAGCCAAGATCCAACCTTCGACGAGCAGTACTTC. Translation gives CASSQDPTFDEQYF.

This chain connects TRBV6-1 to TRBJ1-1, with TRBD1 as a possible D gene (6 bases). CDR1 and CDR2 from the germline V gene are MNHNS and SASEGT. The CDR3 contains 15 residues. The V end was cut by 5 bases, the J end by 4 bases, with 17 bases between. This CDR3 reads CASSTTQGSGTEAFF. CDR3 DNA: TGTGCCAGCAGTACCACTCAGGGGAGTGGCACTGAAGCTTTCTTT.

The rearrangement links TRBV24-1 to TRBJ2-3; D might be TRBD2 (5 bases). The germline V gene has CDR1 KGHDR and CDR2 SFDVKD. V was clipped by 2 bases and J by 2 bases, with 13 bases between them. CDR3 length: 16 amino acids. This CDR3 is CATSDSASGNTDTQYF. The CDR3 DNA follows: TGTGCCACCAGTGATTCCGCATCGGGAAACACAGATACGCAGTATTTT.

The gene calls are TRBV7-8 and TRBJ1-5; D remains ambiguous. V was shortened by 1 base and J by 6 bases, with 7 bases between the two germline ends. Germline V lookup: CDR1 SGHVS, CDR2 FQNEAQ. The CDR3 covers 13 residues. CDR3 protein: CASSLGALQPQHF. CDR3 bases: TGTGCCAGCAGCTTAGGGGCCCTTCAGCCCCAGCATTTT. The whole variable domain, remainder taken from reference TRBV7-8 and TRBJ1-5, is GAGVSQSPRYKVAKRGQDVALRCDPISGHVSLFWYQQALGQGPEFLTYFQNEAQLDKSGLPSDRFFAERPEGSVSTLKIQRTQQEDSAVYLCASSLGALQPQHFGDGTRLSIL.

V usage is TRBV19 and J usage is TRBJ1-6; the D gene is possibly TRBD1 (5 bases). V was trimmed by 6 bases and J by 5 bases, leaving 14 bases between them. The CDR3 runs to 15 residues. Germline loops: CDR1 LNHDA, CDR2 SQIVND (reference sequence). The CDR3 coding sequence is TGTGCCAGTAGGGCCGGGACCGCAGATAATTCACCCCTCCACTTT. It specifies CASRAGTADNSPLHF. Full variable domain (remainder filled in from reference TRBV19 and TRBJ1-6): DGGITQSPKYLFRKEGQNVTLSCEQNLNHDAMYWYRQDPGQGLRLIYYSQIVNDFQKGDIAEGYSVSREKKESFPLTVTSAQKNPTAFYLCASRAGTADNSPLHFGNGTRLTVT.

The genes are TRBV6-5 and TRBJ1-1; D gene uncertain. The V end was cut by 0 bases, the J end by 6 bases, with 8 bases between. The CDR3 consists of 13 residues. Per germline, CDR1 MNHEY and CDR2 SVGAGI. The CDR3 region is CASSYSTGPEAFF. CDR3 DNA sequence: TGTGCCAGCAGTTACTCGACGGGCCCTGAAGCTTTCTTT.

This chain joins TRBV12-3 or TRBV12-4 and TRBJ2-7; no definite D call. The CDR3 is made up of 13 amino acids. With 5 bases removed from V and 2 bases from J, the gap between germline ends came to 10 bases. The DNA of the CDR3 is TGTGCCAGCAGTGTGACTCTTGCCTACGAGCAGTACGTC. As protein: CASSVTLAYEQYV.

CDR3 amino acids: CAISEATNEKLFF. The CDR3 DNA reads as TGTGCCATCAGTGAGGCGACTAATGAAAAACTGTTTTTT. The rearrangement links TRBV10-3 to TRBJ1-4; no clear D gene. V lost 2 bases and J 2 bases, leaving 3 bases between the germline ends. The CDR3 totals 13 residues. Germline lookup yields CDR1 ENHRY and CDR2 SYGVKD.

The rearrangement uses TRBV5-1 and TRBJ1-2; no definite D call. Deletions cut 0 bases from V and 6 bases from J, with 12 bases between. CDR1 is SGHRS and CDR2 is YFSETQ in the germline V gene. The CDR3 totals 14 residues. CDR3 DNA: TGCGCCAGCAGCTTGGCGTGGGATTACCATGGCTACACCTTC. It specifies CASSLAWDYHGYTF. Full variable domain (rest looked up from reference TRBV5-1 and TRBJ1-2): KAGVTQTPRYLIKTRGQQVTLSCSPISGHRSVSWYQQTPGQGLQFLFEYFSETQRNKGNFPGRFSGRQFSNSRSEMNVSTLELGDSALYLCASSLAWDYHGYTFGSGTRLTVV.

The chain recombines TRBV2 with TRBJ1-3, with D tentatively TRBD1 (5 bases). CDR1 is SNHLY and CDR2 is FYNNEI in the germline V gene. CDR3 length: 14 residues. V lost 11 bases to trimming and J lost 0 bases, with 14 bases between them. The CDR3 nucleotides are TGTGCCGGTTGGGACGGTCTCTCTGGAAACACCATATATTTT. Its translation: CAGWDGLSGNTIYF.

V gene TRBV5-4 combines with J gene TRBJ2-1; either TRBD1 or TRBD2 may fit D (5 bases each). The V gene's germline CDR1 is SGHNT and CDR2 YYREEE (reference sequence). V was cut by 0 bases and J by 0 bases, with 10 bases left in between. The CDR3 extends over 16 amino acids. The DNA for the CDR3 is TGTGCCAGCAGCTTGGCCGCTGGGGGCTCCTACAATGAGCAGTTCTTC. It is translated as CASSLAAGGSYNEQFF. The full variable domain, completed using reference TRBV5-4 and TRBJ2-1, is ETGVTQSPTHLIKTRGQQVTLRCSSQSGHNTVSWYQQALGQGPQFIFQYYREEENGRGNFPPRFSGLQFPNYSSELNVNALELDDSALYLCASSLAAGGSYNEQFFGPGTRLTVL.

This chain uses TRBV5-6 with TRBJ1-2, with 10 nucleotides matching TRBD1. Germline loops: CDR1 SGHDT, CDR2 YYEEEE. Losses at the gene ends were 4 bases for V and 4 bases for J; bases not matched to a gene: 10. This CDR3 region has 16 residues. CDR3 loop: CASSVGGQGFFYGYTF. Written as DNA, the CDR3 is TGTGCCAGCAGCGTGGGGGGACAGGGGTTCTTCTATGGCTACACCTTC.

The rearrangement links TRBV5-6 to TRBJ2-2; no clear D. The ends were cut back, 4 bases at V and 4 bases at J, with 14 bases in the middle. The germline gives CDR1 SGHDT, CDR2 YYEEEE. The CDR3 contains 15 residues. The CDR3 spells CASSPLTPGTGELFF. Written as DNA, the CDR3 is TGTGCCAGCAGCCCTCTCACGCCGGGCACCGGGGAGCTGTTTTTT.

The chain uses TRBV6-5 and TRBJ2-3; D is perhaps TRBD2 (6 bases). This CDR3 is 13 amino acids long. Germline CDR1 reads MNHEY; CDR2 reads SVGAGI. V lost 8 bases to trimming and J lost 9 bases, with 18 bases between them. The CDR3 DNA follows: TGTGCCAGCTCCAGGATCCGTGGGGGGACGCAGTATTTT. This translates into CASSRIRGGTQYF.

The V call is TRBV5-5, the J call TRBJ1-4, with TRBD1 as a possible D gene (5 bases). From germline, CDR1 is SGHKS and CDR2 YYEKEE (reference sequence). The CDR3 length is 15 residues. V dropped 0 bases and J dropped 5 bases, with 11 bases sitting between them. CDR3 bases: TGTGCCAGCAGCTTGGGGGGCAGGAGGAATGAAAAACTGTTTTTT. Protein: CASSLGGRRNEKLFF.

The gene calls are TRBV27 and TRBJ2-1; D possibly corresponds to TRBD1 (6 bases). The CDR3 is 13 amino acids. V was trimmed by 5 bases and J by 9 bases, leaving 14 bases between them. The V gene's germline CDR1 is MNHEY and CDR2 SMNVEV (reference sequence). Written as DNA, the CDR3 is TGTGCCAGCAGTCGCAACAGGGTTGGTGAGCAGTTCTTC. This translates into CASSRNRVGEQFF.

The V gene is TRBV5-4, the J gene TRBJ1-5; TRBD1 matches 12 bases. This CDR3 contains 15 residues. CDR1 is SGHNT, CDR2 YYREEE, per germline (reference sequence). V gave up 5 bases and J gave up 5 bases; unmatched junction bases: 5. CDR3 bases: TGTGCCAGCAGTCCGGGACAGGGGGCCGATCAGCCCCAGCATTTT. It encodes CASSPGQGADQPQHF.

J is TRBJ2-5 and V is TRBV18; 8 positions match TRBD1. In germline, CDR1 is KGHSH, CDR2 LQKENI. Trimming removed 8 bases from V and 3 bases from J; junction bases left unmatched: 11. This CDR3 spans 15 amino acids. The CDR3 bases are TGTGCCAGCGTCACCGAATGGGGACAGGAAGAGACCCAGTACTTC. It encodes CASVTEWGQEETQYF.

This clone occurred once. The CDR3 here is CASSFGGGANEQFF. Written as DNA, the CDR3 is TGTGCCAGCAGTTTTGGGGGGGGTGCCAATGAGCAGTTCTTC. This chain uses TRBV27 with TRBJ2-1; 7 nucleotides align to TRBD2. The germline CDR1 and CDR2 sequences are MNHEY and SMNVEV (reference sequence). J lost 6 bases, V lost 3 bases, and 5 bases had no gene match. The CDR3 length is 14 residues.

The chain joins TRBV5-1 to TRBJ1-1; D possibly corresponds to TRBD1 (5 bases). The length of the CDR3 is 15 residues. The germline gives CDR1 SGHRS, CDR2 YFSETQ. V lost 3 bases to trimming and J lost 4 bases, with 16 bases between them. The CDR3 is CASSSDSGVGTEAFF. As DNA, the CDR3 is TGCGCCAGCAGCTCGGACTCGGGGGTTGGCACTGAAGCTTTCTTT.

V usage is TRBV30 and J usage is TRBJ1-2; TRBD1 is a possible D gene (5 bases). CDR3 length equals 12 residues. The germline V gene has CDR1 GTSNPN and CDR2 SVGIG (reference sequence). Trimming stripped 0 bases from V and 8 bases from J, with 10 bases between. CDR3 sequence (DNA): TGTGCCTGGAGTGTAAGGGGAAGCGGCTACACCTTC. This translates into CAWSVRGSGYTF.